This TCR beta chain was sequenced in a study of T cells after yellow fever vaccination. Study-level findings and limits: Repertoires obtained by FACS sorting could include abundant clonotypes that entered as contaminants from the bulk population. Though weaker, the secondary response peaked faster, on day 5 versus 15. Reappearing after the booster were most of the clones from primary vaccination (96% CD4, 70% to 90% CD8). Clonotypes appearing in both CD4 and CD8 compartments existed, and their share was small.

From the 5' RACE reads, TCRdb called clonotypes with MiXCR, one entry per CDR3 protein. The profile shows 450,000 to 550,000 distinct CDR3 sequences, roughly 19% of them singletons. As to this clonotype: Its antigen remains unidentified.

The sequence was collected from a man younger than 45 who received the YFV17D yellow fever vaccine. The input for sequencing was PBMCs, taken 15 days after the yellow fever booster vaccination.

The CDR3, as DNA: TGCAGTGCTTATCACAGGGGGCGCGGCACTGAAGCTTTCTTT. Translation gives CSAYHRGRGTEAFF. The V gene is TRBV20-1, the J gene TRBJ1-1; 9 nucleotides line up with TRBD1. This CDR3 is 14 amino acids long. Germline CDR1 DFQATT, CDR2 SNEGSKA (reference sequence). Trimming removed 5 bases from V and 4 bases from J; junction bases left unmatched: 8.